Listed here are 30 T cell receptor beta chains from one sample, sequenced in a study of chemoradiotherapy in HPV16-positive cancers. Profiled with immunoSEQ multiplex PCR; TCRdb holds only in-frame clones, not every one. This table holds about 10,000 clones, roughly 65% found once. This specimen was taken from a patient who underwent chemoradiotherapy. These TCRs come from a human donor with HPV-associated anogenital cancer.

V gene TRBV30 combines with J gene TRBJ1-6; tentative D call: TRBD1 (5 bases). CDR3 length: 13 residues. Looked up from germline, CDR1 is GTSNPN and CDR2 is SVGIG (reference sequence). The ends were cut back, 0 bases at V and 7 bases at J, with 7 bases in the middle. The CDR3 sequence is CAWSVGVNSPLHF. The CDR3 region has the DNA TGTGCCTGGAGTGTAGGGGTGAATTCACCCCTCCACTTT.

In this sample, this clone turned up a few times. This sequence joins TRBV2 and TRBJ1-1, with D possibly matching TRBD1 (6 bases). Germline V gene sequence: CDR1 SNHLY, CDR2 FYNNEI. This CDR3 is built from 15 residues. Trimming took 6 bases from V and 1 from J, leaving 15 bases between them. CDR3 in amino acids: CASSGPGGANTEAFF. In DNA form, the CDR3 reads TGTGCCAGCAGCGGCCCCGGGGGGGCGAACACTGAAGCTTTCTTT.

V is TRBV7-2 and J is TRBJ1-2; 7 bases map to TRBD1. V dropped 0 bases and J dropped 4; count of bases not matched to a gene: 5. The CDR3 consists of 15 residues. Germline CDR1 and CDR2: SGHTA and FQGNSA. Written as DNA, the CDR3 is TGTGCCAGCAGCTTAGCGGCAGGGGGTGTCTATGGCTACACCTTC. Protein sequence: CASSLAAGGVYGYTF.

The rearrangement links TRBV14 to TRBJ2-7; weak D call: TRBD2 (5 bases). Trimming removed 0 bases at V and 5 bases at J, with 14 bases between. Germline V CDR1 and CDR2: SGHDN, FVKESK. The CDR3 is 15 residues long. The CDR3 protein is CASSQELLVPHEQYF. The CDR3 DNA reads as TGTGCCAGCAGCCAAGAATTACTAGTTCCCCACGAGCAGTACTTC. The full variable domain, with the rest looked up from reference TRBV14 and TRBJ2-7, is EAGVTQFPSHSVIEKGQTVTLRCDPISGHDNLYWYRRVMGKEIKFLLHFVKESKQDESGMPNNRFLAERTGGTYSTLKVQPAELEDSGVYFCASSQELLVPHEQYFGPGTRLTVT.

The rearrangement links TRBV6-6 to TRBJ2-7; 10 bases match TRBD1. The J segment lost 6 bases and the V segment lost 4 bases, leaving 9 bases of the junction unmatched. CDR1 and CDR2 from the germline V gene are MNHNY and SVGAGI (reference sequence). CDR3 length: 15 residues. Here the CDR3 reads CASSLGTGVLREQYF. The DNA of the CDR3 is TGTGCCAGCAGTTTGGGGACAGGGGTCCTCCGCGAGCAGTACTTC.

The chain is built from TRBV28 and TRBJ2-2; D uncertain. Trimming took 4 bases from V and 8 from J, leaving 8 bases between them. Per the germline V gene, CDR1 is MDHEN and CDR2 is SYDVKM. CDR3 length: 12 amino acids. The CDR3 DNA sequence: TGTGCCAGCAGTTCTAACCGAGGGGAGCTGTTTTTT. This encodes CASSSNRGELFF.

The chain recombines TRBV7-2 with TRBJ2-1; no definite D call. Germline CDR1 SGHTA, CDR2 FQGNSA. The CDR3 runs to 15 residues. The V and J ends lost 0 bases and 1 base respectively, with 7 bases between them. Here the CDR3 reads CASSLAAQSYNEQFF. In nucleotides, the CDR3 is TGTGCCAGCAGCTTAGCTGCCCAGTCCTACAATGAGCAGTTCTTC.

The gene calls are TRBV20-1 and TRBJ1-2, with D perhaps TRBD1 (5 bases). This CDR3 comprises 11 residues. The V end was cut by 5 bases, the J end by 3 bases, with 7 bases between. Per germline, CDR1 DFQATT and CDR2 SNEGSKA (reference sequence). CDR3 coding DNA: TGCAGTGCTGGGGACGACTATGGCTACACCTTC. It yields the protein CSAGDDYGYTF.

This chain links TRBV9 with TRBJ2-1, with D maybe TRBD2 (6 bases). The V end lost 0 bases, the J end lost 12 bases, and 13 bases lay between the germline ends. Germline V gene data show CDR1 as SGDLS and CDR2 as YYNGEE. CDR3 size: 13 residues. The CDR3: CASSVAGAGWQFF. Here the CDR3 DNA reads TGTGCCAGCAGCGTAGCTGGTGCGGGATGGCAGTTCTTC.

The chain has TRBV5-1 and TRBJ2-3, with TRBD2 matching 7 bases. With 7 bases clipped from V and 5 bases from J, the junction kept 16 bases outside the gene matches. This CDR3 contains 16 residues. Germline V gene data show CDR1 as SGHRS and CDR2 as YFSETQ. CDR3 sequence: CASQREASSILDTQYF. For the CDR3, the DNA is TGCGCCAGCCAACGGGAGGCCTCCTCCATTCTAGATACGCAGTATTTT.

This clone was counted between two and nine times. The chain recombines TRBV7-2 with TRBJ2-7; D possibly corresponds to TRBD1 (5 bases). The CDR3 contains 14 residues. Germline assignment: CDR1 SGHTA and CDR2 FQGNSA. Trimming took 1 base from V and 4 from J, leaving 11 bases between them. CDR3 nucleotides: TGTGCCAGCAGCTTAGTGGCAGGGAAGTACGAGCAGTACTTC. Protein sequence: CASSLVAGKYEQYF.

The V gene is TRBV2, the J gene TRBJ1-5; possibly TRBD1 for D (5 bases). This CDR3 contains 14 residues. Germline loops: CDR1 SNHLY, CDR2 FYNNEI. V lost 6 bases and J 1 base, leaving 10 bases between the germline ends. The CDR3 sequence is CASRPGPSNQPQHF. The CDR3 DNA is TGTGCCAGCAGGCCGGGACCGAGCAATCAGCCCCAGCATTTT.

This sequence joins TRBV2 and TRBJ2-7, with 11 nucleotides matching TRBD2. V lost 6 bases, J lost 1 base, and 2 bases stayed unmatched. CDR1 and CDR2 from the germline V gene are SNHLY and FYNNEI. This CDR3 contains 14 residues. The CDR3 spells CASRPSGGSYEQYF. The DNA for the CDR3 is TGTGCCAGCAGACCTAGCGGGGGGTCCTACGAGCAGTACTTC.

The chain couples TRBV19 to TRBJ1-1; 12 bases match TRBD1. There are 16 residues in the CDR3. The V segment lost 5 bases and the J segment 1 base; nucleotides outside the gene matches: 5. CDR1 LNHDA and CDR2 SQIVND come from the germline V gene (reference sequence). DNA for the CDR3: TGTGCCAGTAGTGCGGGACAGGGGGCAGGGAACACTGAAGCTTTCTTT. As protein: CASSAGQGAGNTEAFF.

Only a few counts were recorded for this clone. The V call is TRBV5-1, the J call TRBJ1-2; 10 positions match TRBD1. CDR1 is SGHRS, CDR2 YFSETQ, per germline. Trimming took 4 bases from V and 7 from J; bases not matched to a gene: 10. The CDR3 totals 15 residues. The CDR3 loop reads CASSPLTGGSFGYTF. The CDR3 region has the DNA TGCGCCAGCAGCCCATTGACAGGGGGCAGTTTTGGCTACACCTTC.

The rearrangement uses TRBV5-5 and TRBJ1-2; D is possibly TRBD1 (5 bases). Germline V gives CDR1 SGHKS, CDR2 YYEKEE (reference sequence). The V and J ends lost 4 bases and 0 bases respectively, with 13 bases between them. CDR3 length: 15 residues. DNA for the CDR3: TGTGCCAGCAGCAACCGGGGCCTAGCTAACTATGGCTACACCTTC. Its protein product is CASSNRGLANYGYTF.

The V gene is TRBV19, the J gene TRBJ2-5; a weak D match, TRBD1 (6 bases). Per the germline V gene, CDR1 is LNHDA and CDR2 is SQIVND (reference sequence). The V and J ends lost 10 bases and 4 bases respectively, with 16 bases between them. The CDR3 length is 13 residues. The DNA of the CDR3 is TGTGCCACCAGGGGCAGGGTGGGAGAGACCCAGTACTTC. Protein product: CATRGRVGETQYF.

This clone turned up a few times. This chain uses TRBV12-5 with TRBJ2-3; 8 bases fit TRBD1. The trim removed 6 bases at V and 2 bases at J, leaving 4 bases unmatched. Germline CDR1 and CDR2: LGHNT and FRNRAP. The CDR3 consists of 14 residues. The CDR3 spells CASGPGQATDTQYF. The CDR3 nucleotides are TGTGCTAGTGGACCGGGACAGGCCACAGATACGCAGTATTTT.

The chain has TRBV4-3 and TRBJ1-2, with TRBD1 identical over 7 bases. Germline V CDR1 and CDR2: LGHNA, YSLEER. J lost 4 bases, V lost 0 bases, and 8 bases had no gene match. CDR3 length equals 16 residues. The CDR3 loop is CASSQERQGVAYGYTF. The CDR3 DNA sequence: TGCGCCAGCAGCCAAGAACGACAGGGTGTGGCCTATGGCTACACCTTC.

This clone was recorded a few times. The genes are TRBV9 and TRBJ2-5, with D tentatively TRBD1 or TRBD2 (5 bases each). The V and J ends lost 4 bases and 4 bases respectively, with 20 bases between them. CDR1 and CDR2 from the germline V gene are SGDLS and YYNGEE. The CDR3 is 16 amino acids. The CDR3 nucleotides read TGTGCCAGCAGCCCCAGTGCGTTAGGGACCAGAGAGACCCAGTACTTC. This codes for CASSPSALGTRETQYF.

The chain carries TRBV4-1 and TRBJ2-3; D unresolved. Germline CDR1 and CDR2: MGHRA and YSYEKL. The CDR3 runs to 15 residues. V dropped 0 bases and J dropped 1 base, with 8 bases sitting between them. The CDR3 loop is CASSQEWPRTDTQYF. In DNA form, the CDR3 reads TGCGCCAGCAGCCAAGAGTGGCCTCGCACAGATACGCAGTATTTT.

The J gene is TRBJ2-7, the V gene TRBV14; 7 nucleotides line up with TRBD1. The CDR3 covers 16 residues. The germline V gene encodes CDR1 SGHDN and CDR2 FVKESK. Trimming took 3 bases from V and 0 from J; bases not matched to a gene: 8. The CDR3 loop reads CASSQKTGPNSYEQYF. CDR3 nucleotides: TGTGCCAGCAGCCAGAAGACAGGGCCCAACTCCTACGAGCAGTACTTC.

This chain joins TRBV7-6 and TRBJ1-6; D is uncertain. CDR1 is SGHVS, CDR2 FNYEAQ, per germline. The CDR3 totals 13 residues. The V and J ends lost 1 base and 8 bases respectively, with 6 bases between them. CDR3 nucleotides: TGTGCCAGCAGCTTAGATGTAGATTCACCCCTCCACTTT. Its translation: CASSLDVDSPLHF.

The V gene is TRBV19, the J gene TRBJ1-2, with D possibly TRBD1 on 6 matching bases. The CDR3 loop spans 16 amino acids. The V end was cut by 2 bases, the J end by 8 bases, with 21 bases between. CDR1 is LNHDA, CDR2 SQIVND, per germline (reference sequence). The CDR3 sequence: CASSIPEQGRGRGYTF. CDR3 coding DNA: TGTGCCAGTAGTATACCTGAACAGGGAAGGGGCCGCGGCTACACCTTC.

This clone has a handful of counts. The rearrangement links TRBV2 to TRBJ2-7; 12 bases agree with TRBD2. Trimming removed 5 bases from V and 6 bases from J; junction bases left unmatched: 5. The CDR3 is made up of 14 amino acids. CDR1 SNHLY and CDR2 FYNNEI come from the germline V gene. CDR3 in amino acids: CASSLTSGGFEQYF. DNA for the CDR3: TGTGCCAGCAGTCTGACTAGCGGGGGTTTCGAGCAGTACTTC.

V usage is TRBV4-1 and J usage is TRBJ2-5, with TRBD2 matching over 10 bases. The J call could be wrong; TRBJ2-7 is a better fit for the DNA end. Per germline, CDR1 MGHRA and CDR2 YSYEKL. This CDR3 has 16 amino acids. This CDR3 is CASSQEAAGGWYEQYF. The CDR3 nucleotides read TGCGCCAGCAGCCAAGAAGCAGCGGGGGGGTGGTACGAGCAGTACTTC.

The V call is TRBV6-1, the J call TRBJ2-1; D possibly corresponds to TRBD2 (5 bases). The CDR3 spans 13 residues. Germline values: CDR1 MNHNS, CDR2 SASEGT. The V end lost 2 bases, the J end lost 8 bases, and 10 bases lay between the germline ends. The CDR3 here is CASSEPPGDEQFF. In DNA form, the CDR3 reads TGTGCCAGCAGTGAACCCCCCGGGGATGAGCAGTTCTTC.

The chain carries TRBV11-2 and TRBJ2-2, with 10 positions matching TRBD2. The CDR3 consists of 17 residues. Trimming removed 2 bases from V and 1 base from J; junction bases left unmatched: 4. The V gene's germline CDR1 is SGHAT and CDR2 FQNNGV. CDR3 in DNA: TGTGCCAGCAGCTTACCTAGCGGGGGAGAGAACACCGGGGAGCTGTTTTTT. This codes for CASSLPSGGENTGELFF.

The rearrangement links TRBV5-3 to TRBJ1-5; D unresolved. TRBV5-3 is an ORF, with its function uncertain. The V and J ends lost 1 base and 6 bases respectively, with 20 bases between them. CDR3 length equals 17 residues. The CDR3 loop is CARSLYYREIRSQPQHF. DNA of the CDR3: TGTGCCAGAAGCTTGTACTATCGGGAGATTAGAAGTCAGCCCCAGCATTTT.

The chain carries TRBV29-1 and TRBJ1-4; D unresolved. The CDR3 is made up of 14 amino acids. Germline loops: CDR1 SQVTM, CDR2 ANQGSEA. V was shortened by 4 bases and J by 3 bases, with 12 bases between the two germline ends. The CDR3 bases are TGCAGCGTTGGCCCCGGGTCTGCTAATGAAAAACTGTTTTTT. Encoded protein: CSVGPGSANEKLFF.